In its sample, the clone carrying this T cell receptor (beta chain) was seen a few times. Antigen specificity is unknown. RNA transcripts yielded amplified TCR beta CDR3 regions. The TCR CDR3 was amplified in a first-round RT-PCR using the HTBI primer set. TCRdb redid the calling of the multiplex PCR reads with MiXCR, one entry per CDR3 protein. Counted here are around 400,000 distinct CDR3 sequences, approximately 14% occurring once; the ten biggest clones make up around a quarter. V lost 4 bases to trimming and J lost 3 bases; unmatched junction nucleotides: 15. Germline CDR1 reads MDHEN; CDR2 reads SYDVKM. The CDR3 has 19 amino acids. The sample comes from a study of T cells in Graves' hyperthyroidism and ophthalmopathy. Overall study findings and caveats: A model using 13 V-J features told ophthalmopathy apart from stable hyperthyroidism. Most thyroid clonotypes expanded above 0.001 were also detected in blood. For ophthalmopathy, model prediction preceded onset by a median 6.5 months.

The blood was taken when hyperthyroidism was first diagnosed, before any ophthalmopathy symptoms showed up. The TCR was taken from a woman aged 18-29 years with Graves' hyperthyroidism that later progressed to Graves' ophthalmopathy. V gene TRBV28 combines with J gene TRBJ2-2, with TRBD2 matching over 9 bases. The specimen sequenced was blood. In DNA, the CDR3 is TGTGCCAGCAGTTCCCCGGGGGCGCGGGAGGGCCTGTACACCGGGGAGCTGTTTTTT. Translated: CASSSPGAREGLYTGELFF.